Detailed here is one T cell receptor (beta chain). The CDR3 covers 13 residues. CDR1 SGHRS and CDR2 YFSETQ come from the germline V gene. Trimming removed 4 bases from V and 4 bases from J; junction bases left unmatched: 2. Authors' processing steps: Reference gene primer amplification yielded estimated nucleated cell counts. Produced via immunoSEQ multiplex PCR; TCRdb's table is partial and in-frame only. The V and J calls and the clone size are those of that table, but D and trimming were determined from the DNA. The profile shows around 130,000 clones, 75% to 90% of them singletons. These data are taken from a study of blood T cell repertoires in COVID-19. On the study more broadly: Both acute and convalescent COVID-19 samples were obtained from the United States, Italy and Spain. PBMCs, B-cell-depleted T cells, or T cells provided the cDNA or gDNA that made up the material.

The sequence was collected from a woman over 75 with acute or convalescent COVID-19. The chain links TRBV5-1 to TRBJ2-7, with TRBD1 matching 10 bases. The source material was peripheral blood. CDR3 DNA: TGCGCCAGCAGCGCGGGACAGGGGTACGAGCAGTACTTC. Translating gives CASSAGQGYEQYF.